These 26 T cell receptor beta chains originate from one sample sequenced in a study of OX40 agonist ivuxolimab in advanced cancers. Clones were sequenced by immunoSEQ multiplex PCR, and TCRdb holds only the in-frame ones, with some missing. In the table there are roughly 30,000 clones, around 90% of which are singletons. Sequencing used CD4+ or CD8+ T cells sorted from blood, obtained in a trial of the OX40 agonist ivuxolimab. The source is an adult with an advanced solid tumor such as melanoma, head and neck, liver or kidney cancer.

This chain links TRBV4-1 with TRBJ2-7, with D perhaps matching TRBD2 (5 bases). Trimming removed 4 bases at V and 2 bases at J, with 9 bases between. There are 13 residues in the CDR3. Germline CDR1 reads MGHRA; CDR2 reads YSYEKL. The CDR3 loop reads CASSRAEAYEQYF. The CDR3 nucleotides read TGCGCCAGCAGCCGAGCGGAGGCCTACGAGCAGTACTTC.

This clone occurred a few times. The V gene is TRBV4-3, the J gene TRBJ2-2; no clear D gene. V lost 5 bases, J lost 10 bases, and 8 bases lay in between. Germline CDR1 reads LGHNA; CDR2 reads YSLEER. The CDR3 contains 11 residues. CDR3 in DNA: TGCGCCAGCAGCGACCAAGAGGAGCTGTTTTTT. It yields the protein CASSDQEELFF.

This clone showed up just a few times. Written as DNA, the CDR3 is TGTGCCAGCAGCGTTGACAGCTCTTCTAGCAATCAGCCCCAGCATTTT. Translation: CASSVDSSSSNQPQHF. V is TRBV7-2 and J is TRBJ1-5, with D possibly TRBD1 on 5 matching bases. V was shortened by 5 bases and J by 0 bases, with 14 bases between the two germline ends. Looked up from germline, CDR1 is SGHTA and CDR2 is FQGNSA. The CDR3 length is 16 residues. Full variable domain (outside the CDR3, taken from reference TRBV7-2 and TRBJ1-5): GAGVSQSPSNKVTEKGKDVELRCDPISGHTALYWYRQSLGQGLEFLIYFQGNSAPDKSGLPSDRFSAERTGGSVSTLTIQRTQQEDSAVYLCASSVDSSSSNQPQHFGDGTRLSIL.

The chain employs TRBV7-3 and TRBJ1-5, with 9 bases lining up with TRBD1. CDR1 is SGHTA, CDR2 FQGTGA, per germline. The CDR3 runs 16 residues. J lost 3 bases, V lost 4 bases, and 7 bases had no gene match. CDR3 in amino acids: CASSWRDRVFNQPQHF. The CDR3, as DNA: TGTGCCAGCAGCTGGAGGGACAGGGTGTTCAATCAGCCCCAGCATTTT.

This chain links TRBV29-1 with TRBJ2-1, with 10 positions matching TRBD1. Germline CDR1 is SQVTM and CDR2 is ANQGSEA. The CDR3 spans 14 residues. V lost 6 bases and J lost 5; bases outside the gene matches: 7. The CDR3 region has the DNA TGCAGCGTCTTGGACAGGGGGGGAAACAATGAGCAGTTCTTC. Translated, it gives CSVLDRGGNNEQFF.

DNA for the CDR3: TGCAGCGCAATTGAGGGACTTCCTGAAGCTTTCTTT. Translated, it gives CSAIEGLPEAFF. The chain has TRBV29-1 and TRBJ1-1; possibly TRBD1 for D (5 bases). With 7 bases removed from V and 6 bases from J, the gap between germline ends came to 15 bases. The CDR3 is 12 residues long. Germline lookup yields CDR1 SQVTM and CDR2 ANQGSEA.

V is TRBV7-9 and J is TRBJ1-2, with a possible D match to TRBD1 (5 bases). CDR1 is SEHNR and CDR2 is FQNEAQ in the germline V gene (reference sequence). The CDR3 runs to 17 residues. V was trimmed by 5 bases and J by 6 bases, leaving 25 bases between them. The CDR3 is CASSLKETSSGQDGYTF. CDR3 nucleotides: TGTGCCAGCAGCCTAAAGGAGACGAGTTCAGGGCAAGATGGCTACACCTTC.

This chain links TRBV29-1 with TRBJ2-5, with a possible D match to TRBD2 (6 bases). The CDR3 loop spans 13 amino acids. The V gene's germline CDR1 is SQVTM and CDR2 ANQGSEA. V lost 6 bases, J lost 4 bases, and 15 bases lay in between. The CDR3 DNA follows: TGCAGCGTGGGGGGTCAGGGAGGAGAGACCCAGTACTTC. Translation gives CSVGGQGGETQYF.

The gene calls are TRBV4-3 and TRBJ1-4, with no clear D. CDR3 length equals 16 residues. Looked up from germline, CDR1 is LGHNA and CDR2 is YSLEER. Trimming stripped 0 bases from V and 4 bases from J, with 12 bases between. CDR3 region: CASSQEISTFNEKLFF. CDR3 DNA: TGCGCCAGCAGCCAAGAGATTAGCACATTTAATGAAAAACTGTTTTTT.

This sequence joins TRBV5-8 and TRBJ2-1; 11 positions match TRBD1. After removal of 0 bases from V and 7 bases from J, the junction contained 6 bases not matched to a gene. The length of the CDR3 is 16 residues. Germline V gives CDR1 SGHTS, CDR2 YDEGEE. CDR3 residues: CASSLGPGQGDNEQFF. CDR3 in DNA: TGTGCCAGCAGCTTGGGTCCGGGACAGGGGGATAATGAGCAGTTCTTC.

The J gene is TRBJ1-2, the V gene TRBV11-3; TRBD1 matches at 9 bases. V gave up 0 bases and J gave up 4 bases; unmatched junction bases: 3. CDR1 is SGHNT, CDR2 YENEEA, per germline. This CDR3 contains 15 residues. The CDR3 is CASSLDDRGFYGYTF. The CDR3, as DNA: TGTGCCAGCAGCTTAGACGACAGGGGGTTCTATGGCTACACCTTC.

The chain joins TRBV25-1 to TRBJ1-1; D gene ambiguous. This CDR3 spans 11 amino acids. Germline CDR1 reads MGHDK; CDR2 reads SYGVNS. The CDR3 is CSTAQALEAFF. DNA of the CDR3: TGTAGTACTGCGCAGGCCCTTGAAGCTTTCTTT. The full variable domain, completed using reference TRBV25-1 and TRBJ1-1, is EADIYQTPRYLVIGTGKKITLECSQTMGHDKMYWYQQDPGMELHLIHYSYGVNSTEKGDLSSESTVSRIRTEHFPLTLESARPSHTSQYLCSTAQALEAFFGQGTRLTVV.

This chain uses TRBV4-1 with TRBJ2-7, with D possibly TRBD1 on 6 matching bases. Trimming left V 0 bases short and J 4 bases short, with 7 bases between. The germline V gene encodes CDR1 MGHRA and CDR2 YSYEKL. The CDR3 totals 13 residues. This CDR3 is CASSQEQGYEQYF. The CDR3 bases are TGCGCCAGCAGCCAAGAACAGGGTTACGAGCAGTACTTC.

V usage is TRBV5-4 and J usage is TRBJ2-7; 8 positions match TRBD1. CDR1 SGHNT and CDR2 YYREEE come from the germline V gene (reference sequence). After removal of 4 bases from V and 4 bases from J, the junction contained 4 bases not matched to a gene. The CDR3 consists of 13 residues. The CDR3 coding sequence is TGTGCCAGCAGCGTGGACAGGGTGTACGAGCAGTACTTC. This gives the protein CASSVDRVYEQYF.

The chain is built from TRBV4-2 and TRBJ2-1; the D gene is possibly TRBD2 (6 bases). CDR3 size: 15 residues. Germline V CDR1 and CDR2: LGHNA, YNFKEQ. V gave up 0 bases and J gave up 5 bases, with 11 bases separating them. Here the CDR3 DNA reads TGTGCCAGCAGCCAAGAGGCGGGGCTTAACAATGAGCAGTTCTTC. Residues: CASSQEAGLNNEQFF.

The CDR3 region is CASSLFGTGDEQYF. CDR3 in DNA: TGTGCCAGCAGCTTATTTGGGACAGGGGACGAGCAGTACTTC. V usage is TRBV11-2 and J usage is TRBJ2-7; the match to TRBD1 covers 10 bases. This CDR3 is 14 amino acids long. Germline V CDR1 and CDR2: SGHAT, FQNNGV. The ends lost 2 bases at V and 5 bases at J; junction bases unmatched: 3.

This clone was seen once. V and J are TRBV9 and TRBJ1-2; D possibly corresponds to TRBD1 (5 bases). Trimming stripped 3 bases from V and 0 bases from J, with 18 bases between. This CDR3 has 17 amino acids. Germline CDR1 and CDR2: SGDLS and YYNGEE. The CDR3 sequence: CASSGEGRPDPNYGYTF. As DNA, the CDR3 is TGTGCCAGCAGCGGTGAGGGACGGCCGGACCCTAACTATGGCTACACCTTC.

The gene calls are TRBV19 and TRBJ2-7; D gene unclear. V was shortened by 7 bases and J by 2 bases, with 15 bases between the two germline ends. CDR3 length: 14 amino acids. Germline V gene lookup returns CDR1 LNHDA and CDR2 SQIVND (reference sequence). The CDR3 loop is CASTHRGGAYEQYF. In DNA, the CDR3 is TGTGCCAGTACTCATAGAGGCGGAGCCTACGAGCAGTACTTC.

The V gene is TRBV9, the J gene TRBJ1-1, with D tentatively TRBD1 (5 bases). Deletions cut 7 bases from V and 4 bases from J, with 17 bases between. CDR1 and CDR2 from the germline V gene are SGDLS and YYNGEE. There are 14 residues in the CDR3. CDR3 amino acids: CASGDGGVGTEAFF. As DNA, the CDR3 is TGTGCCAGCGGGGATGGAGGGGTGGGCACTGAAGCTTTCTTT.

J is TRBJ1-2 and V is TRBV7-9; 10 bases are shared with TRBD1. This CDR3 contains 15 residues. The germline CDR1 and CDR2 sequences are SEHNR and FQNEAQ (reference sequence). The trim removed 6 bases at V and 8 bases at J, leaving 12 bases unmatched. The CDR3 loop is CASRPRDRGLGGYTF. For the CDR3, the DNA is TGTGCCAGCAGACCACGTGACAGGGGGCTGGGGGGCTACACCTTC.

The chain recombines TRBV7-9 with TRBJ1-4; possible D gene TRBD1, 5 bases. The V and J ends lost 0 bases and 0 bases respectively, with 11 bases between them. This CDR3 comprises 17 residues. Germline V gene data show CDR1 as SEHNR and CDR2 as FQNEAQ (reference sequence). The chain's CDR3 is CASSLARGEATNEKLFF. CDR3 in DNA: TGTGCCAGCAGCTTAGCTAGGGGTGAGGCAACTAATGAAAAACTGTTTTTT.

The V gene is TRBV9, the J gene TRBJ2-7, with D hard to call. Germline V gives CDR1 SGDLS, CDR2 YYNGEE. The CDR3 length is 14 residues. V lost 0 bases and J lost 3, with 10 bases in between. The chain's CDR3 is CASSVEGLNYEQYF. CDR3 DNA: TGTGCCAGCAGCGTAGAAGGGTTAAACTACGAGCAGTACTTC.

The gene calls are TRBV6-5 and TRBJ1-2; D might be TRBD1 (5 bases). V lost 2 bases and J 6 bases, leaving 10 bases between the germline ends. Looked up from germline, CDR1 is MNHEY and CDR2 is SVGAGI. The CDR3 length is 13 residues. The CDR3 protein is CASSYGGSDGYTF. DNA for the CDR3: TGTGCCAGCAGTTACGGGGGTTCGGATGGCTACACCTTC.

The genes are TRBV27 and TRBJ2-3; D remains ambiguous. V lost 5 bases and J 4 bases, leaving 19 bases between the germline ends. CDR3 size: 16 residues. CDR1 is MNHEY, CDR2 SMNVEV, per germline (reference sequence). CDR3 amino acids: CASSPTPRGDADTQYF. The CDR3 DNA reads TGTGCCAGCAGTCCTACTCCCCGCGGCGACGCAGATACGCAGTATTTT.

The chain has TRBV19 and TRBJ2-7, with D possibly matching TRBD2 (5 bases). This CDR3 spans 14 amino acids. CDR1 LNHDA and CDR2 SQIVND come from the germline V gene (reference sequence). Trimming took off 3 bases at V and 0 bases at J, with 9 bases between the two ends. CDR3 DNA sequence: TGTGCCAGTAGTATTCGGGATATCTCCTACGAGCAGTACTTC. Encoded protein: CASSIRDISYEQYF.

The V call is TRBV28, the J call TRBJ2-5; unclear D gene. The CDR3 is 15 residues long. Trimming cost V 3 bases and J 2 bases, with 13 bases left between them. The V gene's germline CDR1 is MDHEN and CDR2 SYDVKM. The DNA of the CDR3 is TGTGCCAGCAGTTTGGGCCCGGCTGTACAAGAGACCCAGTACTTC. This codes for CASSLGPAVQETQYF.